The present TCR beta chain was sequenced within a study of a mutant IDH1 vaccine in newly diagnosed glioma. On the study more broadly: Vaccination was launched 4-6 weeks after radiotherapy alone, or with temozolomide cycles. Sex among treated patients split about 60% male, around 40% female; mean age was about 40 years. Findings of the study overall: Vaccine-induced immune responses occurred in 93.3% of patients.

Time point indicated: week 35, safety follow-up. Each dose of the vaccine consisted of 300 ug of mutant IDH1 20-mer peptide, with topical imiquimod. Each tumor in the donors was a new WHO grade 3 or 4 astrocytoma, IDH1-mutant and ATRX-lost. Points on this clone: As yet, its antigen is unknown.

This table comes from immunoSEQ multiplex PCR, and its TCRdb copy is limited to in-frame clones, with some not included. Of roughly 26,000 clones listed, around four fifths were seen once; the top ten hold under 35%. The length of the CDR3 is 15 residues. The germline CDR1 and CDR2 sequences are ENHRY and SYGVKD. J lost 3 bases, V lost 0 bases, and 3 bases had no gene match. The sample consisted of PBMCs, taken from a glioma patient whose treatment included an IDH1 peptide vaccine. The V call is TRBV10-3, the J call TRBJ1-2; 8 positions agree with TRBD1. The TCR was taken from a man aged 30 to 45 with glioma. The CDR3: CAISESKTGDYGYTF. The CDR3 coding sequence is TGTGCCATCAGTGAGTCAAAGACAGGGGACTATGGCTACACCTTC.